A single sample gave rise to the 10 T cell receptor beta chains below, sequenced in a study of shared clonotypes between healthy human individuals. Sequencing used immunoSEQ multiplex PCR; TCRdb keeps in-frame clones, though not all of them. The table lists more than 80,000 clones, 67% of them singletons. The sequenced material came from memory CD8+ T cells sorted from blood. Specified subset: CD45RO+ cells pooled with CCR7-negative TemRA cells. All receptors come from a young man in good health.

The table lists this clone with a few counts. The rearrangement links TRBV28 to TRBJ2-5; 15 bases are a match to TRBD2. V shed 2 bases, J shed 5 bases, and the junction held 3 bases outside the gene matches. The CDR3 has 16 residues. Germline values: CDR1 MDHEN, CDR2 SYDVKM. The CDR3 sequence is CASSLGTSGRRETQYF. The CDR3 DNA reads as TGTGCCAGCAGTTTAGGGACTAGCGGGAGGCGGGAGACCCAGTACTTC. The whole variable domain, remainder taken from reference TRBV28 and TRBJ2-5, is DVKVTQSSRYLVKRTGEKVFLECVQDMDHENMFWYRQDPGLGLRLIYFSYDVKMKEKGDIPEGYSVSREKKERFSLILESASTNQTSMYLCASSLGTSGRRETQYFGPGTRLLVL.

The rearrangement uses TRBV10-3 and TRBJ1-2; D call uncertain. V lost 0 bases to trimming and J lost 7 bases, with 15 bases between them. CDR3 length: 15 amino acids. Germline CDR1 and CDR2: ENHRY and SYGVKD. CDR3 protein: CAISESGPGGSGYTF. CDR3 coding DNA: TGTGCCATCAGTGAGTCGGGTCCGGGCGGAAGTGGCTACACCTTC.

The CDR3: CASRQGTEAFF. The DNA for the CDR3 is TGTGCCAGCAGACAGGGGACAGAAGCTTTCTTT. The rearrangement uses TRBV6-1 and TRBJ1-1; the match to TRBD1 covers 7 bases. The CDR3 has 11 amino acids. With V trimmed by 6 bases and J by 8 bases, 3 bases remained unmatched. From germline, CDR1 is MNHNS and CDR2 SASEGT.

CDR3 in DNA: TGTGCCAGCAGCTTAGGCCGAGGGGGGACCAACAATGAGCAGTTCTTC. Protein product: CASSLGRGGTNNEQFF. J is TRBJ2-1 and V is TRBV7-9; D possibly uses TRBD1 or TRBD2 (6 bases each). Looked up from germline, CDR1 is SEHNR and CDR2 is FQNEAQ (reference sequence). The V gene lost 1 base and the J gene lost 5 bases, with 15 bases spanning the gap. The CDR3 runs to 16 residues. Complete variable domain (other parts from reference TRBV7-9 and TRBJ2-1): DTGVSQNPRHKITKRGQNVTFRCDPISEHNRLYWYRQTLGQGPEFLTYFQNEAQLEKSRLLSDRFSAERPKGSFSTLEIQRTEQGDSAMYLCASSLGRGGTNNEQFFGPGTRLTVL.

This chain uses TRBV6-1 with TRBJ2-1, with D tentatively TRBD2 (5 bases). Germline V gene lookup returns CDR1 MNHNS and CDR2 SASEGT. Trimming stripped 2 bases from V and 7 bases from J, with 6 bases between. This CDR3 has 12 amino acids. The CDR3 region has the DNA TGTGCCAGCAGTGAACCGGGGAATGAGCAGTTCTTC. Encoded protein: CASSEPGNEQFF.

This sequence joins TRBV7-9 and TRBJ2-7; the match to TRBD1 covers 7 bases. The CDR3 runs to 14 residues. Trimming removed 5 bases from V and 7 bases from J; junction bases left unmatched: 11. CDR1 SEHNR and CDR2 FQNEAQ come from the germline V gene (reference sequence). CDR3 protein: CASSPTGLSWEQYF. The CDR3 DNA reads TGTGCCAGCAGCCCGACAGGGCTCTCGTGGGAGCAGTACTTC.

The chain is built from TRBV7-8 and TRBJ2-6, with D uncertain. V was shortened by 2 bases and J by 2 bases, with 7 bases between the two germline ends. CDR1 is SGHVS and CDR2 is FQNEAQ in the germline V gene. The CDR3 totals 15 residues. As DNA, the CDR3 is TGTGCCAGCAGCTTATTCCTCCCTGGGGCCAACGTCCTGACTTTC. Encoded protein: CASSLFLPGANVLTF.

This clone was counted only a few times. The V and J genes are TRBV6-1 and TRBJ2-1; 10 bases match TRBD2. The trim removed 3 bases at V and 8 bases at J, leaving 7 bases unmatched. The CDR3 length is 15 residues. Germline CDR1 and CDR2: MNHNS and SASEGT. The CDR3 sequence is CASSEGAGGADEQFF. The CDR3 DNA sequence: TGTGCCAGCAGTGAGGGAGCGGGAGGGGCTGATGAGCAGTTCTTC.

This chain joins TRBV5-1 and TRBJ2-7; no clear D. The CDR3 runs 13 residues. Trimming removed 2 bases from V and 6 bases from J, with 12 bases in between. Germline assignment: CDR1 SGHRS and CDR2 YFSETQ. Here the CDR3 reads CASSFGRSREQYF. CDR3 in DNA: TGCGCCAGCAGCTTCGGTAGATCGCGCGAGCAGTACTTC.

This chain connects TRBV7-9 to TRBJ2-1; the D gene is possibly TRBD1 (6 bases). The CDR3 runs to 16 residues. Per the germline V gene, CDR1 is SEHNR and CDR2 is FQNEAQ (reference sequence). The V end was cut by 2 bases, the J end by 5 bases, with 16 bases between. The CDR3 is CASSLSLAGAHNEQFF. CDR3 DNA: TGTGCCAGCAGCTTATCTCTAGCAGGGGCCCACAATGAGCAGTTCTTC.